These 20 T cell receptor beta chains originate from one sample sequenced in a study of T cells in Graves' hyperthyroidism and ophthalmopathy. There were TCR beta CDR3 regions amplified from RNA transcripts. HTBI primers were the set used in a first-round RT-PCR of the TCR CDR3. One entry per CDR3 protein results from TCRdb running MiXCR on the multiplex PCR reads. The table shows hundreds of thousands of distinct CDR3 sequences, with roughly 15% occurring only once. Sequenced sample: blood. The source is a woman aged 40 to 49 with Graves' ophthalmopathy.

This chain joins TRBV11-2 and TRBJ2-5, with 12 bases aligning to TRBD2. The germline CDR1 and CDR2 sequences are SGHAT and FQNNGV. CDR3 length: 17 residues. V was clipped by 4 bases and J by 5 bases; unmatched bases: 11. CDR3 DNA sequence: TGTGCCAGCAGCTCACTCGGACTAGCGGGAATCCATGAGACCCAGTACTTC. It codes for CASSSLGLAGIHETQYF.

This clonotype was counted ten times or more. The rearrangement joins TRBV7-2 to TRBJ1-2, with TRBD1 as a possible D gene (5 bases). Germline CDR1 and CDR2: SGHTA and FQGNSA. The V gene lost 3 bases and the J gene lost 8 bases, with 19 bases spanning the gap. The CDR3 is 15 residues long. The CDR3 DNA is TGTGCCAGCAGCTTTTCCCCAGCCAGGGCTGGGGGCTACACCTTC. Translating gives CASSFSPARAGGYTF.

Ten or more counts support this clonotype. The chain is built from TRBV6-5 and TRBJ2-2, with 9 bases fitting TRBD2. This CDR3 has 15 amino acids. The germline gives CDR1 MNHEY, CDR2 SVGAGI. The J segment lost 5 bases and the V segment lost 8 bases, leaving 9 bases of the junction unmatched. The CDR3 DNA reads TGTGCCAGCCAACTAGCGGGCTATGGGACCGGGGAGCTGTTTTTT. Encoded protein: CASQLAGYGTGELFF.

This clonotype was counted many times. V and J are TRBV6-2 or TRBV6-3 and TRBJ2-7; no reliable D call. The CDR3 has 14 residues. V was shortened by 1 base and J by 3 bases, with 10 bases between the two germline ends. Germline V gene lookup returns CDR1 MNHEY and CDR2 SVGEGT. Here the CDR3 reads CASSYFGPNYEQYF. The CDR3 nucleotides read TGTGCCAGCAGTTACTTCGGGCCTAACTACGAGCAGTACTTC.

This clonotype appeared many times. The V call is TRBV20-1, the J call TRBJ1-3; the D is unclear. Trimming removed 8 bases at V and 0 bases at J, with 14 bases between. This CDR3 has 14 residues. Germline V gene lookup returns CDR1 DFQATT and CDR2 SNEGSKA (reference sequence). The DNA for the CDR3 is TGCAGTACCTTCGGCCGGGGCTCTGGAAACACCATATATTTT. The encoded protein is CSTFGRGSGNTIYF.

The table lists this clonotype with many counts. The genes are TRBV7-8 and TRBJ2-5; D is uncertain. The CDR3 consists of 14 residues. V lost 1 base and J 2 bases, leaving 8 bases between the germline ends. Germline V CDR1 and CDR2: SGHVS, FQNEAQ. The CDR3 loop is CASSLGLLQETQYF. CDR3 coding DNA: TGTGCCAGCAGCTTAGGACTCTTACAAGAGACCCAGTACTTC. Drawing the rest from reference TRBV7-8 and TRBJ2-5, the complete variable domain is GAGVSQSPRYKVAKRGQDVALRCDPISGHVSLFWYQQALGQGPEFLTYFQNEAQLDKSGLPSDRFFAERPEGSVSTLKIQRTQQEDSAVYLCASSLGLLQETQYFGPGTRLLVL.

This clonotype has just a few counts. The chain joins TRBV27 to TRBJ2-4; 8 positions match TRBD2. There are 18 residues in the CDR3. CDR1 and CDR2 (germline): MNHEY, SMNVEV (reference sequence). After removal of 3 bases from V and 0 bases from J, the junction contained 10 bases not matched to a gene. CDR3 loop: CASSFMASGLLAKNIQYF. CDR3 nucleotide sequence: TGTGCCAGCAGTTTTATGGCTAGCGGGCTTCTAGCCAAAAACATTCAGTACTTC.

This clonotype was counted at least ten times. This CDR3 is CASSSIGSANTGELFF. CDR3 in DNA: TGTGCCAGCAGCAGTATTGGGTCCGCGAACACCGGGGAGCTGTTTTTT. The rearrangement uses TRBV14 and TRBJ2-2; no firm D call. The CDR3 runs 16 residues. Germline CDR1 reads SGHDN; CDR2 reads FVKESK. Trimming took off 5 bases at V and 0 bases at J, with 13 bases between the two ends. Based on the CDR3 plus reference TRBV14 and TRBJ2-2, the full variable domain is EAGVTQFPSHSVIEKGQTVTLRCDPISGHDNLYWYRRVMGKEIKFLLHFVKESKQDESGMPNNRFLAERTGGTYSTLKVQPAELEDSGVYFCASSSIGSANTGELFFGEGSRLTVL.

This clonotype was seen ten or more times. The chain links TRBV10-3 to TRBJ1-1; D uncertain. Germline CDR1 is ENHRY and CDR2 is SYGVKD. CDR3 size: 12 residues. V lost 11 bases and J 4 bases, leaving 14 bases between the germline ends. The CDR3 nucleotides are TGTGCCTCCTCGCCGGGGAGCACTGAAGCTTTCTTT. Its protein is CASSPGSTEAFF.

Ten or more counts support this clonotype. The chain carries TRBV11-2 and TRBJ2-4; D remains ambiguous. This CDR3 has 14 amino acids. Trimming cost V 1 base and J 8 bases, with 12 bases left between them. Germline V gene data show CDR1 as SGHAT and CDR2 as FQNNGV. CDR3: CASSLVAATDIQYF. CDR3 DNA sequence: TGTGCCAGCAGCTTAGTGGCAGCAACTGACATTCAGTACTTC.

This clonotype was detected many times. This chain links TRBV6-1 with TRBJ1-5, with TRBD1 matching over 10 bases. The J segment lost 7 bases and the V segment lost 6 bases, leaving 3 bases of the junction unmatched. The CDR3 is 13 residues long. Germline CDR1 MNHNS, CDR2 SASEGT. Written as DNA, the CDR3 is TGTGCCAGCAGCCGGACAGGGGGGCAGCCCCAGCATTTT. This gives the protein CASSRTGGQPQHF.

This clonotype has a count of ten or more. The V call is TRBV27, the J call TRBJ2-5; D may be TRBD1 or TRBD2 (5 bases each). Trimming shortened V by 6 bases and J by 5 bases, and 13 bases separated the two germline ends. Germline V CDR1 and CDR2: MNHEY, SMNVEV (reference sequence). The CDR3 extends over 13 amino acids. CDR3 DNA sequence: TGTGCCAGCAGCATTAGATGGGGGGAGACCCAGTACTTC. Translating it yields CASSIRWGETQYF.

This clonotype was seen many times. The chain uses TRBV4-2 and TRBJ1-2, with TRBD1 matching 8 bases. This CDR3 is built from 15 residues. J was trimmed by 9 bases and V by 3 bases; bases with no gene match: 12. The germline V gene encodes CDR1 LGHNA and CDR2 YNFKEQ. This chain's CDR3 is CASSQDGQGDLSYTF. CDR3 nucleotides: TGTGCCAGCAGCCAGGACGGACAGGGAGATCTAAGCTACACCTTC.

Ten or more counts support this clonotype. The gene calls are TRBV28 and TRBJ1-1; possibly TRBD1 for D (5 bases). The CDR3 loop spans 13 amino acids. CDR1 is MDHEN and CDR2 is SYDVKM in the germline V gene. V shed 4 bases and J shed 5 bases, with 11 bases lying between them. The CDR3, as DNA: TGTGCCAGCAGTTCTCCGGGGGAGACTGAAGCTTTCTTT. Its translation is CASSSPGETEAFF. The full variable domain, completed using reference TRBV28 and TRBJ1-1, is DVKVTQSSRYLVKRTGEKVFLECVQDMDHENMFWYRQDPGLGLRLIYFSYDVKMKEKGDIPEGYSVSREKKERFSLILESASTNQTSMYLCASSSPGETEAFFGQGTRLTVV.

Comments on this clonotype: Given a much more abundant clone one base away, this may be a read error. The chain couples TRBV6-5 to TRBJ2-5, with D perhaps TRBD1 or TRBD2 (6 bases each). V lost 1 base to trimming and J lost 5 bases, with 11 bases between them. This CDR3 spans 14 amino acids. Germline loops: CDR1 MNHEY, CDR2 SVGAGI. CDR3 in DNA: TGTGCCAGCAGTTACTTGGGGGGCGGGGAGACCCAGTACTTC. Translation gives CASSYLGGGETQYF.

Ten or more counts support this clonotype. This sequence joins TRBV27 and TRBJ1-5; D unclear. Germline loops: CDR1 MNHEY, CDR2 SMNVEV (reference sequence). V lost 6 bases and J 0 bases, leaving 6 bases between the germline ends. The CDR3 sequence is 13 residues long. In DNA form, the CDR3 reads TGTGCCAGCAGGGCTTATAGCAATCAGCCCCAGCATTTT. It specifies CASRAYSNQPQHF.

The genes are TRBV5-1 and TRBJ1-3; 8 bases fit TRBD1. Losses at the gene ends were 0 bases for V and 2 bases for J; bases not matched to a gene: 7. CDR3 length: 17 amino acids. Per germline, CDR1 SGHRS and CDR2 YFSETQ. The CDR3 reads CASSLEAGGNPGNTIYF. CDR3 sequence (DNA): TGCGCCAGCAGCTTGGAGGCAGGGGGCAACCCTGGAAACACCATATATTTT. Full variable domain (outside the CDR3, taken from reference TRBV5-1 and TRBJ1-3): KAGVTQTPRYLIKTRGQQVTLSCSPISGHRSVSWYQQTPGQGLQFLFEYFSETQRNKGNFPGRFSGRQFSNSRSEMNVSTLELGDSALYLCASSLEAGGNPGNTIYFGEGSWLTVV.

This clonotype was seen ten or more times. The chain joins TRBV28 to TRBJ1-2, with D unresolved. The CDR3 loop spans 11 amino acids. Germline CDR1 and CDR2: MDHEN and SYDVKM. V was shortened by 8 bases and J by 6 bases, with 10 bases between the two germline ends. The CDR3 spells CASLGADGYTF. DNA of the CDR3: TGTGCCAGCCTAGGTGCGGATGGCTACACCTTC.

This clonotype was counted many times. V and J are TRBV11-3 and TRBJ2-7; 15 bases are a match to TRBD2. The germline V gene has CDR1 SGHNT and CDR2 YENEEA. This CDR3 has 17 residues. Unmatched junction bases numbered 11, after V lost 5 bases and J lost 6 bases. The CDR3: CASSPQTGLAGGIEQYF. In DNA form, the CDR3 reads TGTGCCAGCAGCCCTCAGACGGGACTAGCGGGAGGCATCGAGCAGTACTTC.

J is TRBJ2-7 and V is TRBV9; no definite D call. V lost 0 bases and J lost 1, with 8 bases in between. The germline gives CDR1 SGDLS, CDR2 YYNGEE. This CDR3 spans 14 amino acids. The CDR3 DNA sequence: TGTGCCAGCAGCGTAGAGGCAGGATCCTACGAGCAGTACTTC. As protein: CASSVEAGSYEQYF.